This T cell receptor beta chain was observed in a study of OX40 agonist ivuxolimab in advanced cancers. Study-level information: The patients got ivuxolimab, which is an agonistic anti-OX40 (CD134) antibody. A diagnosis of hepatocellular carcinoma, melanoma, renal cell or head and neck cancer was present in dose-escalation patients. Study findings and constraints: Certain nonresponders likewise exhibited a low normalized T-cell clonal expansion. Partial responders dosed at 0.1-3.0 mg/kg displayed clonal expansion ranking among the lowest.

Points on this clone: The antigen is not known.

The data were produced by immunoSEQ multiplex PCR, yet TCRdb's version contains in-frame clones alone and is incomplete. The data hold 55,000 to 65,000 clones, with less than 85% observed a single time. The junction had 4 bases not matched to a gene; V was cut back by 1 base and J by 5 bases. The CDR3 runs to 16 residues. Germline V gene data show CDR1 as LNHNV and CDR2 as YYDKDF (reference sequence). The TCR originated in an adult with an advanced solid tumor such as melanoma, head and neck, liver or kidney cancer. V and J are TRBV15 and TRBJ2-5, with 13 bases aligning to TRBD2. The sample in question was CD4+ or CD8+ T cells sorted from blood, obtained in a trial of the OX40 agonist ivuxolimab. CDR3 in amino acids: CATSRAVLAGGETQYF. CDR3 bases: TGTGCCACCAGCAGAGCGGTACTAGCGGGGGGGGAGACCCAGTACTTC. Together with reference TRBV15 and TRBJ2-5, the CDR3 gives the full variable domain: DAMVIQNPRYQVTQFGKPVTLSCSQTLNHNVMYWYQQKSSQAPKLLFHYYDKDFNNEADTPDNFQSRRPNTSFCFLDIRSPGLGDTAMYLCATSRAVLAGGETQYFGPGTRLLVL.